A single TCR beta chain is shown here with its context. Its antigen remains unknown. This entry is derived from a study of T cell responses to AZD1222 COVID-19 vaccine. Study-level findings and limits: White British donors predominated, females outnumbered males, and clonal diversity was possibly underestimated. There were repertoire samples only from the period after the peak T cell response. Two AZD1222 administrations were followed by greater Spike-specific TCR breadth and depth.

V lost 4 bases to trimming and J lost 2 bases; unmatched junction nucleotides: 11. CDR3 length: 17 residues. The germline V gene has CDR1 MGHRA and CDR2 YSYEKL. Libraries were prepared by immunoSEQ multiplex PCR; TCRdb keeps only in-frame clonotypes and omits some of them. The sample shows roughly 110,000 clones, about 85% of them seen only once. The source is an adult who received the AZD1222 COVID-19 vaccine. Source: peripheral blood, taken 28 days after the second AZD1222 dose. This chain links TRBV4-1 with TRBJ2-3; 8 bases are a match to TRBD2. The CDR3 nucleotides read TGCGCCAGCAGCCTCGCGGGAGGACAGAAGACCACAGATACGCAGTATTTT. It codes for CASSLAGGQKTTDTQYF.